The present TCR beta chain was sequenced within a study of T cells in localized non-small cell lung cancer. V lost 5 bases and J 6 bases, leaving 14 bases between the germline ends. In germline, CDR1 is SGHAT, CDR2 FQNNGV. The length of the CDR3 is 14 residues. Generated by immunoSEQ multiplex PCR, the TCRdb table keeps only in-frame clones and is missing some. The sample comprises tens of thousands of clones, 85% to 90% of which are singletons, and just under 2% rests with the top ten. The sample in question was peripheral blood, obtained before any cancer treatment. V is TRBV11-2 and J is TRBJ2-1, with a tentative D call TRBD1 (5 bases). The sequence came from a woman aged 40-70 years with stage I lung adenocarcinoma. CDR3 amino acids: CASSINRKPNEQFF. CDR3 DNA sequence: TGTGCCAGCAGCATTAACAGGAAACCCAATGAGCAGTTCTTC.